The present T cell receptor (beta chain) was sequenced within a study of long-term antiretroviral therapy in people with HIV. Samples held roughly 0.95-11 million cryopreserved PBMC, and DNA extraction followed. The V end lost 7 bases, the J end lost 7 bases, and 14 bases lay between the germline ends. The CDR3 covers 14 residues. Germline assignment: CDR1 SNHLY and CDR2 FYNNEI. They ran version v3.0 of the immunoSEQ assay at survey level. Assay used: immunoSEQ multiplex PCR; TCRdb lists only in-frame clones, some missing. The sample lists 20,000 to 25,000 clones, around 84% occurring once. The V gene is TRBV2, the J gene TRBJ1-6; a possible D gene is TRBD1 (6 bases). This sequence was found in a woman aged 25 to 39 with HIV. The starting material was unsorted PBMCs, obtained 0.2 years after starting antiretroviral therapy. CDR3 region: CASIGGRVNSPLHF. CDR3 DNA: TGTGCCAGCATTGGGGGGCGAGTAAATTCACCCCTCCACTTT. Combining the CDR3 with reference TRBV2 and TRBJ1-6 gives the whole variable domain EPEVTQTPSHQVTQMGQEVILRCVPISNHLYFYWYRQILGQKVEFLVSFYNNEISEKSEIFDDQFSVERPDGSNFTLKIRSTKLEDSAMYFCASIGGRVNSPLHFGNGTRLTVT.